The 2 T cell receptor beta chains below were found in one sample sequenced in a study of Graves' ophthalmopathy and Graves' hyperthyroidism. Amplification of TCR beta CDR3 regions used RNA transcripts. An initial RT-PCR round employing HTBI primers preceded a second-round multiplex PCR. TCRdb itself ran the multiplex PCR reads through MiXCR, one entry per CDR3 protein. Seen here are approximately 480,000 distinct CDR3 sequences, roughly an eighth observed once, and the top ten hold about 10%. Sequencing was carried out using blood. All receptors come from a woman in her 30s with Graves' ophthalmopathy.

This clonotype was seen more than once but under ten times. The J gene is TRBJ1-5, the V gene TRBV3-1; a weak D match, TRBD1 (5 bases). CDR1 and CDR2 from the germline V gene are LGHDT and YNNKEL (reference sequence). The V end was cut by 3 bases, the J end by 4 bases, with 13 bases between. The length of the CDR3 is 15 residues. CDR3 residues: CASSQQGIGNQPQHF. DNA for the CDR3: TGTGCCAGCAGCCAGCAGGGAATTGGAAATCAGCCCCAGCATTTT.

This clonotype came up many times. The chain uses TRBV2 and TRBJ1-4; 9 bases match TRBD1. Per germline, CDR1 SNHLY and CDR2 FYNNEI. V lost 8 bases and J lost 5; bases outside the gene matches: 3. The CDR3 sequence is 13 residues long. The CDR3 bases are TGTGCCAGCCTGGACAGGGGAAATGAAAAACTGTTTTTT. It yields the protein CASLDRGNEKLFF.